A single sample gave rise to the 5 T cell receptor beta chains below, sequenced in a study of blood T cell repertoires in COVID-19. The data were produced by immunoSEQ multiplex PCR, yet TCRdb's version contains in-frame clones alone and is incomplete. The table shows over 150,000 clones, with approximately 78% occurring only once. Sequencing was carried out using peripheral blood. These receptors were obtained from a man older than 75 with acute or convalescent COVID-19.

As regards this clone: This CDR3 is also generated by other DNA sequences in the sample. This chain connects TRBV5-1 to TRBJ1-3, with a weak D call TRBD1 (5 bases). Germline-derived CDR1 and CDR2 are SGHRS and YFSETQ. The V end lost 4 bases, the J end lost 0 bases, and 8 bases lay between the germline ends. The CDR3 length is 14 residues. CDR3 in amino acids: CASSLDSSGNTIYF. The DNA for the CDR3 is TGCGCCAGCAGCCTCGACAGCTCTGGAAACACCATATATTTT.

This chain links TRBV18 with TRBJ1-4, with D perhaps TRBD1 (6 bases). Trimming removed 4 bases from V and 3 bases from J, with 9 bases in between. The CDR3 sequence is 14 residues long. CDR1 is KGHSH, CDR2 LQKENI, per germline. CDR3 residues: CASSRRQANEKLFF. The CDR3 region has the DNA TGTGCCAGCTCACGGAGACAGGCTAATGAAAAACTGTTTTTT.

A few counts support this clone. The chain has TRBV15 and TRBJ1-5; D not certain. Germline lookup yields CDR1 LNHNV and CDR2 YYDKDF (reference sequence). The CDR3 extends over 12 amino acids. Deletions cut 6 bases from V and 7 bases from J, with 10 bases between. CDR3 in amino acids: CATRLLGQPQHF. For the CDR3, the DNA is TGTGCCACCAGACTACTAGGGCAGCCCCAGCATTTT.

The V call is TRBV7-9, the J call TRBJ1-5; 7 bases align to TRBD1. V was clipped by 5 bases and J by 3 bases; unmatched bases: 7. Germline lookup yields CDR1 SEHNR and CDR2 FQNEAQ (reference sequence). The CDR3 runs 15 residues. CDR3 amino acids: CASSPLGTVNQPQHF. The CDR3 region has the DNA TGTGCCAGCAGCCCCCTCGGGACAGTCAATCAGCCCCAGCATTTT.

This chain links TRBV18 with TRBJ2-3; TRBD1 aligns across 7 bases. This CDR3 has 14 residues. In germline, CDR1 is KGHSH, CDR2 LQKENI. With V trimmed by 3 bases and J by 5 bases, 5 bases remained unmatched. The chain's CDR3 is CASSPSSGGDTQYF. In DNA form, the CDR3 reads TGTGCCAGCTCACCTTCCTCAGGGGGAGATACGCAGTATTTT.